These 20 T cell receptor beta chains share one sample of origin, sequenced in a study of blood T cell repertoires in COVID-19. Assay: immunoSEQ multiplex PCR; the TCRdb copy retains only in-frame clones and omits some. In the table there are some 400,000 clones, 75% to 90% of which are singletons. The material sequenced was PBMCs or T cells enriched from blood (not recorded which). These TCRs come from a man aged 25-45 years who had recovered from COVID-19.

This chain connects TRBV28 to TRBJ2-1; TRBD1 aligns across 10 bases. CDR3 length equals 15 residues. Germline trimming cut 6 bases from V and 2 bases from J; bases unmatched to any gene: 4. Germline V gives CDR1 MDHEN, CDR2 SYDVKM. The CDR3 region is CASRRTGGTYNEQFF. The CDR3 DNA reads TGTGCCAGCAGAAGGACAGGGGGTACCTACAATGAGCAGTTCTTC. The whole variable domain, remainder taken from reference TRBV28 and TRBJ2-1, is DVKVTQSSRYLVKRTGEKVFLECVQDMDHENMFWYRQDPGLGLRLIYFSYDVKMKEKGDIPEGYSVSREKKERFSLILESASTNQTSMYLCASRRTGGTYNEQFFGPGTRLTVL.

The chain combines TRBV5-4 with TRBJ2-1; tentative D call: TRBD1 (5 bases). Trimming pared 2 bases from V and 4 bases from J, leaving 16 bases between. The length of the CDR3 is 16 residues. Germline values: CDR1 SGHNT, CDR2 YYREEE (reference sequence). In nucleotides, the CDR3 is TGTGCCAGCAGCTTATGGTGGGGCGCTGAGTACAATGAGCAGTTCTTC. It codes for CASSLWWGAEYNEQFF. Full variable domain (remainder filled in from reference TRBV5-4 and TRBJ2-1): ETGVTQSPTHLIKTRGQQVTLRCSSQSGHNTVSWYQQALGQGPQFIFQYYREEENGRGNFPPRFSGLQFPNYSSELNVNALELDDSALYLCASSLWWGAEYNEQFFGPGTRLTVL.

This clone was seen once. The sample holds other DNA sequences that translate to the same CDR3. As DNA, the CDR3 is TGCGCCAGCAGTGAGCAGGGGACAGATACGCAGTATTTT. Translating it yields CASSEQGTDTQYF. The rearrangement uses TRBV10-1 and TRBJ2-3; possible D gene TRBD1, 6 bases. The CDR3 is 13 amino acids. CDR1 and CDR2 from the germline V gene are WNHNN and SYGVQD (reference sequence). Trimming took off 2 bases at V and 3 bases at J, with 6 bases between the two ends.

The V call is TRBV5-5, the J call TRBJ2-1; a weak D match, TRBD1 (6 bases). CDR3 size: 15 residues. The germline CDR1 and CDR2 sequences are SGHKS and YYEKEE (reference sequence). Deletions cut 2 bases from V and 7 bases from J, with 16 bases between. DNA for the CDR3: TGTGCCAGCAGCTTTTGGGGCGGGCAGGGGAATGAGCAGTTCTTC. This translates into CASSFWGGQGNEQFF. The full variable domain, in which reference TRBV5-5 and TRBJ2-1 provide the parts outside the CDR3, is DAGVTQSPTHLIKTRGQQVTLRCSPISGHKSVSWYQQVLGQGPQFIFQYYEKEERGRGNFPDRFSARQFPNYSSELNVNALLLGDSALYLCASSFWGGQGNEQFFGPGTRLTVL.

This clone was counted between two and nine times. This rearrangement joins TRBV19 to TRBJ2-7; D gene ambiguous. CDR1 is LNHDA, CDR2 SQIVND, per germline (reference sequence). CDR3 length: 13 residues. The germline V and J ends were trimmed by 5 bases and 2 bases, with 10 bases remaining between them. The CDR3 region has the DNA TGTGCCAGTAGTCACAGTGAAGCCTACGAGCAGTACTTC. Protein product: CASSHSEAYEQYF.

Note on this clone: At the DNA level, this CDR3 is encoded by other sequences in the same sample as well. The rearrangement joins TRBV29-1 to TRBJ1-5; no clear D. The length of the CDR3 is 13 residues. V was clipped by 4 bases and J by 0 bases, with 7 bases between them. Germline assignment: CDR1 SQVTM and CDR2 ANQGSEA. The CDR3 reads CSVARDSNQPQHF. In nucleotides, the CDR3 is TGCAGCGTTGCCCGGGATAGCAATCAGCCCCAGCATTTT.

The V and J genes are TRBV20-1 and TRBJ1-1; D not resolved. The V gene's germline CDR1 is DFQATT and CDR2 SNEGSKA (reference sequence). The V end was cut by 6 bases, the J end by 3 bases, with 8 bases between. The CDR3 has 11 amino acids. The CDR3 sequence is CSAWEDTEAFF. As DNA, the CDR3 is TGCAGTGCCTGGGAGGACACTGAAGCTTTCTTT.

The chain couples TRBV11-2 to TRBJ2-1; 9 nucleotides match TRBD2. In germline, CDR1 is SGHAT, CDR2 FQNNGV. V was pared by 1 base and J by 0 bases, with 7 bases of the junction left unmatched. This CDR3 comprises 18 residues. Here the CDR3 reads CASSLALAGPRSYNEQFF. The CDR3 nucleotides are TGTGCCAGCAGCTTAGCTCTAGCGGGACCCCGCTCCTACAATGAGCAGTTCTTC.

With respect to this clone: The sample holds other DNA sequences that translate to the same CDR3. The V gene is TRBV6-5, the J gene TRBJ1-5; D unclear. Germline V gene lookup returns CDR1 MNHEY and CDR2 SVGAGI. This CDR3 is built from 14 residues. Trimming cost V 6 bases and J 2 bases, with 11 bases left between them. CDR3 in DNA: TGTGCCAGCAGGCCGGGAGACCGCAATCAGCCCCAGCATTTT. Encoded protein: CASRPGDRNQPQHF.

J is TRBJ2-5 and V is TRBV5-1, with 12 bases aligning to TRBD1. The CDR3 consists of 15 residues. After removal of 4 bases from V and 5 bases from J, the junction contained 6 bases not matched to a gene. CDR1 and CDR2 from the germline V gene are SGHRS and YFSETQ. CDR3 loop: CASSPGTGGLETQYF. The CDR3 bases are TGCGCCAGCAGCCCCGGGACAGGGGGCTTGGAGACCCAGTACTTC.

J is TRBJ2-2 and V is TRBV7-9, with a weak D call TRBD2 (6 bases). Germline values: CDR1 SEHNR, CDR2 FQNEAQ (reference sequence). Trimming pared 3 bases from V and 7 bases from J, leaving 15 bases between. The CDR3 totals 15 residues. The CDR3 coding sequence is TGTGCCAGCAGCTTGGGGGACTGGGCTGGCGGGGAGCTGTTTTTT. Encoded protein: CASSLGDWAGGELFF.

This chain links TRBV12-3 or TRBV12-4 with TRBJ2-1; D not resolved. This CDR3 comprises 13 residues. With 1 base removed from V and 5 bases from J, the gap between germline ends came to 6 bases. CDR3 sequence reads: CASSLGLHNEQFF. For the CDR3, the DNA is TGTGCCAGCAGTTTAGGTCTCCACAATGAGCAGTTCTTC.

This chain uses TRBV7-2 with TRBJ1-6; 8 positions match TRBD1. The CDR3 runs 15 residues. V was clipped by 1 base and J by 9 bases; unmatched bases: 5. Germline CDR1 reads SGHTA; CDR2 reads FQGNSA. Here the CDR3 reads CASSLEGRGLSPLHF. The CDR3 DNA is TGTGCCAGCAGCTTAGAGGGCAGGGGGCTTTCACCCCTCCACTTT.

The chain employs TRBV11-2 and TRBJ2-5; perhaps TRBD2 as D (7 bases). Trimming left V 0 bases short and J 4 bases short, with 12 bases between. The CDR3 loop spans 15 amino acids. The germline CDR1 and CDR2 sequences are SGHAT and FQNNGV. The CDR3 DNA is TGTGCCAGCAGCTTAGATTGGGGGGGCGGAGAGACCCAGTACTTC. Translated, it gives CASSLDWGGGETQYF. The full variable domain, in which reference TRBV11-2 and TRBJ2-5 provide the parts outside the CDR3, is EAGVAQSPRYKIIEKRQSVAFWCNPISGHATLYWYQQILGQGPKLLIQFQNNGVVDDSQLPKDRFSAERLKGVDSTLKIQPAKLEDSAVYLCASSLDWGGGETQYFGPGTRLLVL.

The genes are TRBV29-1 and TRBJ2-3; D call uncertain. Germline V CDR1 and CDR2: SQVTM, ANQGSEA. V lost 6 bases, J lost 2 bases, and 15 bases lay in between. The CDR3 loop spans 14 amino acids. As DNA, the CDR3 is TGCAGCGTAGGCCCTAACGCGGACACAGATACGCAGTATTTT. It encodes CSVGPNADTDTQYF.

The chain employs TRBV19 and TRBJ2-7, with 8 bases that match TRBD1. Germline lookup yields CDR1 LNHDA and CDR2 SQIVND (reference sequence). The CDR3 has 14 amino acids. The J segment lost 3 bases and the V segment lost 6 bases, leaving 7 bases of the junction unmatched. The CDR3 sequence is CASSTGGRSYEQYF. The CDR3 bases are TGTGCCAGTAGCACAGGGGGTCGGAGCTACGAGCAGTACTTC.

This sequence joins TRBV19 and TRBJ2-2; 7 bases are shared with TRBD1. This CDR3 region has 14 residues. J was trimmed by 5 bases and V by 8 bases; bases with no gene match: 8. The germline CDR1 and CDR2 sequences are LNHDA and SQIVND (reference sequence). The DNA for the CDR3 is TGTGCCAGTCTCCAGACAGGGATAACCGGGGAGCTGTTTTTT. The encoded protein is CASLQTGITGELFF.

V gene TRBV7-9 combines with J gene TRBJ1-1, with D unresolved. This CDR3 has 12 residues. Germline-derived CDR1 and CDR2 are SEHNR and FQNEAQ (reference sequence). Trimming took off 7 bases at V and 5 bases at J, with 11 bases between the two ends. The CDR3 nucleotides are TGTGCCAGCACCCACGGGAGGACTGAAGCTTTCTTT. Translating gives CASTHGRTEAFF.

The rearrangement links TRBV28 to TRBJ2-7, with D tentatively TRBD2 (6 bases). Germline-derived CDR1 and CDR2 are MDHEN and SYDVKM. This CDR3 is built from 14 residues. V was shortened by 7 bases and J by 2 bases, with 15 bases between the two germline ends. The CDR3 protein is CASIAGTETYEQYF. The CDR3 DNA sequence: TGTGCCAGCATTGCGGGGACGGAGACCTACGAGCAGTACTTC.

In this sample, this clone turned up once. The chain links TRBV5-6 to TRBJ2-7, with D perhaps TRBD2 (6 bases). Germline V gene lookup returns CDR1 SGHDT and CDR2 YYEEEE. The CDR3 runs 14 residues. Between the trimmed V and J ends, which lost 4 bases and 6 bases, there was a span of 17 bases. The CDR3 nucleotides are TGTGCCAGCAGCCGAGGCGGGACTCCCTTCGAGCAGTACTTC. Translating gives CASSRGGTPFEQYF.